This TCR beta chain comes out of a study of T cells in tuberculosis. Study information: T cells were selected with CD1B tetramers loaded with glucose monomycolate. Findings of the study overall: The stringent gate may have excluded weak CD1B-GMM tetramer binders.

Only in-frame clones appear in the TCRdb table, and some are missing; sequencing was by immunoSEQ multiplex PCR. The sample holds 70,000 to 95,000 clones, approximately 91% seen once. Germline assignment: CDR1 SGHNT and CDR2 YYREEE (reference sequence). The CDR3 totals 15 residues. Trimming shortened V by 4 bases and J by 9 bases, and 17 bases separated the two germline ends. Sorting used thawed, overnight-rested PBMC stained with anti-CD3, a viability dye and GMM-loaded CD1B tetramer. CD1B tetramers were loaded with Rhodococcus equi-derived C32 glucose monomycolate. Material: CD1b-GMM tetramer-negative cells sorted from PBMCs. The chain links TRBV5-4 to TRBJ1-6; D is perhaps TRBD1 (6 bases). The sequence was collected from an adult woman with latent tuberculosis. CDR3 DNA: TGTGCCAGCAGCCTAGGAACAGGGCGAGGTTCACCCCTCCACTTT. The encoded protein is CASSLGTGRGSPLHF.